These T cell receptor beta chains were read from a single sample in a study of cytomegalovirus exposure and HLA in healthy donors. Only in-frame clones appear in the TCRdb table, and some are missing; sequencing was by immunoSEQ multiplex PCR. The sample lists roughly 140,000 clones; 64% were seen once. Sequencing was carried out using PBMCs. These receptor sequences come from a woman in her twenties or thirties in good health and CMV-seropositive. The conserved cysteine and the conserved F or W are not part of the CDR3 here. Each record gives: J gene, V gene, CDR3 length, CDR3 protein.

TRBJ2-5	TRBV7-9	12	ASRLRESVETQY
TRBJ1-4	TRBV30	10	AFSGTGEKLF
TRBJ2-7	TRBV7-8	14	ASSATGGQGSLEQY
TRBJ2-1	TRBV16	14	ASSHGGGASYNEQF
TRBJ2-7	TRBV5-1	15	ASSANPGTGGAGEQY
TRBJ1-4	TRBV27	17	ASSLQGTGVRLANEKLF
TRBJ1-1	TRBV10-3	12	AISEKGAYTEAF
TRBJ2-7	TRBV2	8	ASSTGEQY
TRBJ2-1	TRBV5-1	13	ASRPWGRGHNEQF
TRBJ1-2	TRBV18	11	ASSPARGDGYT
TRBJ2-3	TRBV7-8	11	ASSQDLGDTQY
TRBJ1-6	TRBV18	14	ASSPDRGGGGSPLH
TRBJ2-7	TRBV7-9	12	ASSLDGAFREQY
-	TRBV25-1	13	ASSDSTVPSYEQY